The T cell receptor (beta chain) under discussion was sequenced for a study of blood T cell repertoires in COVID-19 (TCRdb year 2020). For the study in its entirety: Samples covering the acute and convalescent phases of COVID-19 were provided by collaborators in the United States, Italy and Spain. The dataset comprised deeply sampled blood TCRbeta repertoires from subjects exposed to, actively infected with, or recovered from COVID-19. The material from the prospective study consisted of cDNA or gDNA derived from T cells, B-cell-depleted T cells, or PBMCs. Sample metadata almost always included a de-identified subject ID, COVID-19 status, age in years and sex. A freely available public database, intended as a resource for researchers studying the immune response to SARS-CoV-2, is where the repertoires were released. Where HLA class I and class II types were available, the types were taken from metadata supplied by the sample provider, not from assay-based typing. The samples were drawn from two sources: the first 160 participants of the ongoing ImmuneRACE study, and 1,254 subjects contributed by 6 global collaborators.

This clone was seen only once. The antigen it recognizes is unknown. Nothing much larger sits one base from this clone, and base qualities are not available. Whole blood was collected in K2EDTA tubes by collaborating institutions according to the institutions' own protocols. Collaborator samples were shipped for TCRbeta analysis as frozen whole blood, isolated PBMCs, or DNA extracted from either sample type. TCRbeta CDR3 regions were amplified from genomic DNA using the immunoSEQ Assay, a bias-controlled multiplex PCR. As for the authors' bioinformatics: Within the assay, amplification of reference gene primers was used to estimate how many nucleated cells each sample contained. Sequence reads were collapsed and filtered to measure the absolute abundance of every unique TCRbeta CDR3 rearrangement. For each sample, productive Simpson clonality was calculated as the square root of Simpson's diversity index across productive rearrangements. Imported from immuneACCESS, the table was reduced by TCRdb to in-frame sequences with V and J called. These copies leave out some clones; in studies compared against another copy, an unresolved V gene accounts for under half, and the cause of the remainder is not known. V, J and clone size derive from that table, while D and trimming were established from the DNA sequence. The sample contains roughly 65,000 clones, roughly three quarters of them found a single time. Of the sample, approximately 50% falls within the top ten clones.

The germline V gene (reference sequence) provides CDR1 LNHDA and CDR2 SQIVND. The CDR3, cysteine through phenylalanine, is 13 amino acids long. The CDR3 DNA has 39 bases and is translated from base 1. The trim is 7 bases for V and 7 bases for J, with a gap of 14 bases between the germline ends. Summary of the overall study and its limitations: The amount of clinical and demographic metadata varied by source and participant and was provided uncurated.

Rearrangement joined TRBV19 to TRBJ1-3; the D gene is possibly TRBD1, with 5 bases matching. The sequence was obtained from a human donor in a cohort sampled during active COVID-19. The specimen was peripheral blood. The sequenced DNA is TGTGCCAGTATAAACAGGCTCGTCAACACCATATATTTT. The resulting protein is CASINRLVNTIYF.